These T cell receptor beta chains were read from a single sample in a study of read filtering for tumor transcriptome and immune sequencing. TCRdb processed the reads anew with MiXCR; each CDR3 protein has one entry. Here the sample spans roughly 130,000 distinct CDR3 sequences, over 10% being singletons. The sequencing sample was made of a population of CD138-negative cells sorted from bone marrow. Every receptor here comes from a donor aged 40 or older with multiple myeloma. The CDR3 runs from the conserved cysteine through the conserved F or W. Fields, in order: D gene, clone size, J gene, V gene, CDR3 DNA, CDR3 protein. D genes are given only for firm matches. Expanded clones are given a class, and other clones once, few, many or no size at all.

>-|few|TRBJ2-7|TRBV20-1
TGCAGTGCTAGTCGCCCCGGCTACGAGCAGTACTTC
CSASRPGYEQYF
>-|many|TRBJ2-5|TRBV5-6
TGTGCCAGCAGCTTAACGTTAGGGTTAGAGACCCAGTACTTC
CASSLTLGLETQYF
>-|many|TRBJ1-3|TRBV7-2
TGTGCCAGCAGCTTAGGTGCATCGTCTGGAAACACCATATATTTT
CASSLGASSGNTIYF
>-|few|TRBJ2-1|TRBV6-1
TGTGCCAGCAGTGAAGTATACTCCAGAGGAGATGAGCAGTTCTTC
CASSEVYSRGDEQFF
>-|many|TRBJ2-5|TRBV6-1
TGTGCCAGCAGTCCCCAAGCCGGGACCCAACAAGAGACCCAGTACTTC
CASSPQAGTQQETQYF
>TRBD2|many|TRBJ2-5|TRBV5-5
TGTGCCAGCAGCTTGATTAGCGGGAGTGGGGAGACCCAGTACTTC
CASSLISGSGETQYF
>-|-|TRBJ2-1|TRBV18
TGTGCCAGCTCACTCCTAATGAATGAGCAGTTCTTC
CASSLLMNEQFF
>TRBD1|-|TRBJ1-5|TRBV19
TGTGCCAGTAGTACACAGGGGACTGGGCCCCAGCATTTT
CASSTQGTGPQHF
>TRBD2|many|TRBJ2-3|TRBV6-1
TGTGCCAGCAGTTCAGGCGGACTAGCGGGGGACACAGATACGCAGTATTTT
CASSSGGLAGDTDTQYF
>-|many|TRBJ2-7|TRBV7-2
TGTGCCAGCAGCTTAGGGGCAGGCGCCTACGAGCAGTACTTC
CASSLGAGAYEQYF
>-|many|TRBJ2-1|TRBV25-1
TGTGCCAGCAGTGAATCGGTGCGATCCTACAATGAGCAGTTCTTC
CASSESVRSYNEQFF
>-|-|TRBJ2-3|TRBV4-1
TGCGCCAGCAGCCAAGGAACGGGATACACAGATACGCAGTATTTT
CASSQGTGYTDTQYF
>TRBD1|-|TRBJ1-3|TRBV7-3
TGTGCCAGCAGCCCAACTTCGACAGGGGCGCGGAACACCATATATTTT
CASSPTSTGARNTIYF
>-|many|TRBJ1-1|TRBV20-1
TGCAGTGCTCGGCGGGGTCTAATGAACACTGAAGCTTTCTTT
CSARRGLMNTEAFF
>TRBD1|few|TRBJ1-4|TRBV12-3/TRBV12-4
TGTGCCAGCAGTTTTCGTACAGGGGGCGCTTCCGGTGAAGAACTGTTTTTT
CASSFRTGGASGEELFF
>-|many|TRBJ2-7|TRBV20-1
TGCAGTGCTAGAGATCGGAACGGATTCTCCTACGAGCAGTACTTC
CSARDRNGFSYEQYF
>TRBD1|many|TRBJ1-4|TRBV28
TGTGCCAGCAGCCAGACAGGGTTTAATGAAAAACTGTTTTTT
CASSQTGFNEKLFF
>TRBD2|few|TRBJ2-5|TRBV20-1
TGCAGTGCTAGTTTAGCGGGAGGGGGTTTAGAGACCCAGTACTTC
CSASLAGGGLETQYF
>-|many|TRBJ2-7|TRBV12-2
TGTGCAAGTCGCTTTTTCACCGAGCAGTACTTC
CASRFFTEQYF
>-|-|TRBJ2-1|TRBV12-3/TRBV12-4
TGTGCCAGCAGTTTTGGGGACGGAGAGCAGTTCTTC
CASSFGDGEQFF
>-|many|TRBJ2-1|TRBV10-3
TGTGCCATCAGTGAGTCGGGCAGTATTAATGAGCAGTTCTTC
CAISESGSINEQFF
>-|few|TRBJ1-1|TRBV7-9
TGTGCCAGCAGCTTAACGGGGGGTGAAGCTTTCTTT
CASSLTGGEAFF
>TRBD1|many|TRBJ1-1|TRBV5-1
TGCGCCAGCAGCACAGGGGGCGCAGACACTGAAGCTTTCTTT
CASSTGGADTEAFF
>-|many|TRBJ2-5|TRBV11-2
TGTGCCAGCAGCTTAGAAAGGTCGGAGACCCAGTACTTC
CASSLERSETQYF
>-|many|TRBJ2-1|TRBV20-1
TGCAGTGCTGGGGGACCGGTCAATGAGCAGTTCTTC
CSAGGPVNEQFF
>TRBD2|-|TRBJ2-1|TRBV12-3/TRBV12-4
TGCGCCAGCAGTTTATGGGGACTAGCTTACAATGGGCAGTTCTTC
CASSLWGLAYNGQFF
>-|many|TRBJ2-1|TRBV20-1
TGCAGTGCTAGAGATGAAGAGGGTAGCGGTAGGGTGGTTAATGAGCAGTTCTTC
CSARDEEGSGRVVNEQFF